This TCR beta chain was documented in a study of blood T cell repertoires in COVID-19. Clones were sequenced by immunoSEQ multiplex PCR, and TCRdb holds only the in-frame ones, with some missing. The sample carries about 480,000 clones, over 75% recorded once. CDR1 SEHNR and CDR2 FQNEAQ come from the germline V gene (reference sequence). CDR3 length equals 16 residues. Trimming took 4 bases from V and 7 from J; bases not matched to a gene: 13. Sequencing was done on a sample of PBMCs or T cells enriched from blood (not recorded which). J is TRBJ1-1 and V is TRBV7-9, with 9 bases matching TRBD1. This TCR came from a woman aged 40 to 50 who had recovered from COVID-19. CDR3 bases: TGTGCCAGCAGCTCCCTCGACAGGGGGAATAGTCATGAAGCTTTCTTT. The encoded protein is CASSSLDRGNSHEAFF.